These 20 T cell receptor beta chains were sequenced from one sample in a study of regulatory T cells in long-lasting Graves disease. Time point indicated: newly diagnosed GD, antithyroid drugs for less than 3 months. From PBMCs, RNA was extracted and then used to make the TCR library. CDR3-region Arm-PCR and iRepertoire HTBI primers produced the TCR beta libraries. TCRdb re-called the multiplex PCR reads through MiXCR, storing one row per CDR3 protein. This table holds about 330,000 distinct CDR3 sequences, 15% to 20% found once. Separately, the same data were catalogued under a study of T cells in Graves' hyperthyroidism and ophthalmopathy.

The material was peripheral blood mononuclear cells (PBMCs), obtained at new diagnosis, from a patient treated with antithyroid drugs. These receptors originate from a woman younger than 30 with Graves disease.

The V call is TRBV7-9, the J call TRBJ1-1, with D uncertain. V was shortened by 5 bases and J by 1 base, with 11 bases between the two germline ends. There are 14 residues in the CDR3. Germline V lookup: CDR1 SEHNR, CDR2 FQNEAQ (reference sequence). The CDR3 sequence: CASSLDGENTEAFF. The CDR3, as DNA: TGTGCCAGCAGCCTAGACGGGGAGAACACTGAAGCTTTCTTT.

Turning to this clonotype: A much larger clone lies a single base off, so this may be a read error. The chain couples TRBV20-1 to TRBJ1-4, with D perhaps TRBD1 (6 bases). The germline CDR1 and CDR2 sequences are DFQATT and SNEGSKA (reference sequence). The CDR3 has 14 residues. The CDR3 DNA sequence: TGCGGTGCACTCCAGCTACAGGGCCGGGAAAAACTGTTTTTT. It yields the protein CGALQLQGREKLFF.

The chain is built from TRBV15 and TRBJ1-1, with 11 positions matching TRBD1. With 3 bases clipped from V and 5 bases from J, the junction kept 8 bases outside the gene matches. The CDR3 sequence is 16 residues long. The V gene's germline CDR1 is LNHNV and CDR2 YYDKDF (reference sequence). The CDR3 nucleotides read TGTGCCACCAGCAGGCCCGGGACAGGGGGATGGACTGAAGCTTTCTTT. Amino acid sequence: CATSRPGTGGWTEAFF.

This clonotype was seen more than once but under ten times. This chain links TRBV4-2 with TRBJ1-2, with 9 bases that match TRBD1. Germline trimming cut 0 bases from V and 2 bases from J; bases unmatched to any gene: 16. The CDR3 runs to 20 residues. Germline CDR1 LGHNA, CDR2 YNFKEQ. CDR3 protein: CASSQDRSNLRDRVNYGYTF. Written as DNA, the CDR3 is TGTGCCAGCAGCCAAGATCGGTCCAATCTCCGGGACAGGGTAAACTATGGCTACACCTTC.

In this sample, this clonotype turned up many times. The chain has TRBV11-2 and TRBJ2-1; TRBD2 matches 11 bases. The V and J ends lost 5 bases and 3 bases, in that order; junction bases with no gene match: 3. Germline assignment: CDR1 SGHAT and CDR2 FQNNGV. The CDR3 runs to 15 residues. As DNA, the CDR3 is TGTGCCAGCAGCACGGGACTAGCGGACTACAATGAGCAGTTCTTC. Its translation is CASSTGLADYNEQFF. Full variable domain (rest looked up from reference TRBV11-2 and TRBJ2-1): EAGVAQSPRYKIIEKRQSVAFWCNPISGHATLYWYQQILGQGPKLLIQFQNNGVVDDSQLPKDRFSAERLKGVDSTLKIQPAKLEDSAVYLCASSTGLADYNEQFFGPGTRLTVL.

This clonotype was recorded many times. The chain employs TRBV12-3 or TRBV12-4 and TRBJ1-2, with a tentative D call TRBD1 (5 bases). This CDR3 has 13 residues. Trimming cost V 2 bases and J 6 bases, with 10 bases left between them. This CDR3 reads CASSLRGSDGYTF. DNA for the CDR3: TGTGCCAGCAGTTTACGGGGGAGCGATGGCTACACCTTC.

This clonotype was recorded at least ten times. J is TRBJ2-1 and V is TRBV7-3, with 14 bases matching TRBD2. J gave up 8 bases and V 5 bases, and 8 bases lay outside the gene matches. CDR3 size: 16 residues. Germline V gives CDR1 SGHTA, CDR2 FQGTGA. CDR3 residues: CASSRDGTSGSYEQFF. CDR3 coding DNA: TGTGCCAGCAGCCGAGACGGGACTAGCGGGAGCTATGAGCAGTTCTTC.

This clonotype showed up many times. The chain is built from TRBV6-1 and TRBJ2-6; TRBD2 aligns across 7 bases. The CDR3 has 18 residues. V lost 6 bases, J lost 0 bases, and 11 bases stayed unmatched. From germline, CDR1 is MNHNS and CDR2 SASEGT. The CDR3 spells CASSHPASGNSGANVLTF. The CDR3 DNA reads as TGTGCCAGCAGCCATCCGGCTAGCGGAAACTCTGGGGCCAACGTCCTGACTTTC.

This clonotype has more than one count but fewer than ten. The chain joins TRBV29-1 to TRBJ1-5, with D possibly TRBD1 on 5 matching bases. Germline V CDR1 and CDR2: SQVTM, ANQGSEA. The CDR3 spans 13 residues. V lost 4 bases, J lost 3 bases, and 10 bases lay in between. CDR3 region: CSVAGSINQPQHF. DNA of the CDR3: TGCAGCGTTGCAGGGAGCATCAATCAGCCCCAGCATTTT.

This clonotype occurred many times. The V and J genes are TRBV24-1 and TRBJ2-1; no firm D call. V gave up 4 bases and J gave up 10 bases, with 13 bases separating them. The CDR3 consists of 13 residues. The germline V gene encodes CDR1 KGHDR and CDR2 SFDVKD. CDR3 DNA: TGTGCCACCAGTGACCCATTAGGATTCGAGCAGTTCTTC. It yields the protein CATSDPLGFEQFF.

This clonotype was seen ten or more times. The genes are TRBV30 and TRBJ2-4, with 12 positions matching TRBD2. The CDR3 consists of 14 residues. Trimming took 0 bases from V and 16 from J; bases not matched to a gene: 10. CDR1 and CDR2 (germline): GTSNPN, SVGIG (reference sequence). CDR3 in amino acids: CAWSVTSGRRPTYF. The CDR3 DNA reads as TGTGCCTGGAGTGTAACTAGCGGGAGGCGCCCTACATACTTC.

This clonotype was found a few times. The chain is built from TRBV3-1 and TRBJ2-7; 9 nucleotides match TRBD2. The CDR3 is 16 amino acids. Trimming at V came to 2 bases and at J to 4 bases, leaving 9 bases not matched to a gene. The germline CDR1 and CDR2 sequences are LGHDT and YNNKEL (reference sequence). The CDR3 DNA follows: TGTGCCAGCAGCCAAATACAATTCGGACTAGCGTACGAGCAGTACTTC. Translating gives CASSQIQFGLAYEQYF.

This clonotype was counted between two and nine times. The DNA for the CDR3 is TGTGCCAGTAGTATGACAGGGAGGATGAACACTGAAGCTTTCTTT. The encoded protein is CASSMTGRMNTEAFF. This rearrangement joins TRBV19 to TRBJ1-1; 7 nucleotides align to TRBD1. Per the germline V gene, CDR1 is LNHDA and CDR2 is SQIVND (reference sequence). The CDR3 is 15 amino acids. V shed 3 bases, J shed 0 bases, and the junction held 4 bases outside the gene matches.

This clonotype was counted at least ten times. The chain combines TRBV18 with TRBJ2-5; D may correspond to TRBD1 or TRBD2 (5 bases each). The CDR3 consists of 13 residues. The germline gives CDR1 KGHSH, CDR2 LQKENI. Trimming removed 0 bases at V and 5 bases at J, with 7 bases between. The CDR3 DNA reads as TGTGCCAGCTCACCACCCGGGGCGGAGACCCAGTACTTC. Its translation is CASSPPGAETQYF.

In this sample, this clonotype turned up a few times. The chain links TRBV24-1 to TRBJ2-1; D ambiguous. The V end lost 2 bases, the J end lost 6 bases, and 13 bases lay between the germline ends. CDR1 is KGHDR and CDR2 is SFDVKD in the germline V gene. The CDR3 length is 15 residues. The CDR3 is CATSDSRTATNEQFF. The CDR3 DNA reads TGTGCCACCAGTGATTCTCGGACGGCGACCAATGAGCAGTTCTTC.

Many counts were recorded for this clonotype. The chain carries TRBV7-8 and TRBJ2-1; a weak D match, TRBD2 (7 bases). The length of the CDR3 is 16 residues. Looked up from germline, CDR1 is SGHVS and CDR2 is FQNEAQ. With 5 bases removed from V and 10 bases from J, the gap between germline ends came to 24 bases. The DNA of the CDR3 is TGTGCCAGCAGCAAAATTTCGGGGGGCAGGGGTCAGGAGCAGTTCTTC. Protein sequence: CASSKISGGRGQEQFF.

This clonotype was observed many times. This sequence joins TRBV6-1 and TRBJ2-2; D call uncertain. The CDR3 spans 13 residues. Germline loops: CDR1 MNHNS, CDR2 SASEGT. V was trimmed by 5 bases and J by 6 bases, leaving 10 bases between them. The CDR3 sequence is CASSPDKSGELFF. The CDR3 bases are TGTGCCAGCAGTCCCGACAAATCCGGGGAGCTGTTTTTT.

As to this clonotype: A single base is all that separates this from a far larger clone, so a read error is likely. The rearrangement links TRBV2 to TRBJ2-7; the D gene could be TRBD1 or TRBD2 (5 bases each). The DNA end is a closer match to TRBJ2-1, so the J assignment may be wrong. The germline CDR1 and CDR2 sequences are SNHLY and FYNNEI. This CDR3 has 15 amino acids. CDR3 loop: CASQYPGSSCNEQFF. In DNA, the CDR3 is TGTGCCAGTCAGTATCCAGGGAGCTCCTGCAATGAGCAGTTCTTC.

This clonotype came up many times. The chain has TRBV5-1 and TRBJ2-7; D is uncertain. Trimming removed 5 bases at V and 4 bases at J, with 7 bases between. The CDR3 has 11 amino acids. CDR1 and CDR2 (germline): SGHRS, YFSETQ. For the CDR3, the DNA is TGCGCCAGCAGTCAGCCGTACGAGCAGTACTTC. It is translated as CASSQPYEQYF. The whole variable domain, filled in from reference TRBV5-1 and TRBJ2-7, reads KAGVTQTPRYLIKTRGQQVTLSCSPISGHRSVSWYQQTPGQGLQFLFEYFSETQRNKGNFPGRFSGRQFSNSRSEMNVSTLELGDSALYLCASSQPYEQYFGPGTRLTVT.

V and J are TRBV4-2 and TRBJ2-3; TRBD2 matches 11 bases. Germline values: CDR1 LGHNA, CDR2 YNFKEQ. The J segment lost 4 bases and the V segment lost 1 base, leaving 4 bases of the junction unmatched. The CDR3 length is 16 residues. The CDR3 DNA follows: TGTGCCAGCAGCCAAGCTAGCGGGGGGAATGCAGATACGCAGTATTTT. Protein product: CASSQASGGNADTQYF.